This TCR beta chain derives from a study of T-cell memory formation after mild COVID-19. Each CDR3 protein gets one entry after TCRdb re-called the 5' RACE reads with MiXCR. The table shows 250,000 to 300,000 distinct CDR3 sequences, with around 16% occurring only once. There are a few counts of this clonotype. The CDR3 sequence is 15 residues long. Germline CDR1 SGHTA, CDR2 FQGNSA. Between the trimmed V and J ends, which lost 5 bases and 3 bases, there was a span of 17 bases. What was sequenced was PBMCs or a T cell subset sorted from them (not recorded which). The chain recombines TRBV7-2 with TRBJ2-7, with D possibly being TRBD2 (5 bases). The TCR originated in a man younger than 30 who had mild COVID-19 (a few samples of this study predate the infection). Cell type and time point are not known. The CDR3 DNA follows: TGTGCCAGCAGCCCCGGGATTATCTACCTCTACGAGCAGTACTTC. Translated, it gives CASSPGIIYLYEQYF.